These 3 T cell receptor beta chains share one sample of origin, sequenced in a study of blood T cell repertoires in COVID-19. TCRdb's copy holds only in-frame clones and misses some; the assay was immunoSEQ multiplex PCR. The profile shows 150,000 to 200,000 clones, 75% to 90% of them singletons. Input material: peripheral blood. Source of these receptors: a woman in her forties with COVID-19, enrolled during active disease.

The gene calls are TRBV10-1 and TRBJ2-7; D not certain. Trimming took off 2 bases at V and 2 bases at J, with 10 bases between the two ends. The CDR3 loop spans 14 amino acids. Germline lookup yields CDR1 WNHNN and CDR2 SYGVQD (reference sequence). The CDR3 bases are TGCGCCAGCAGTGAGCGGCAGGTTACCTACGAGCAGTACTTC. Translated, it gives CASSERQVTYEQYF.

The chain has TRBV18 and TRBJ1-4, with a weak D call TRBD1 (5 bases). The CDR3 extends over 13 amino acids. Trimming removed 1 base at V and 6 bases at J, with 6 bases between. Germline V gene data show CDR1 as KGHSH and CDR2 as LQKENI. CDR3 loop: CASSPLRDEKLFF. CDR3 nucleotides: TGTGCCAGCTCACCACTCAGGGATGAAAAACTGTTTTTT. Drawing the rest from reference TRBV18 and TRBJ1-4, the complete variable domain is NAGVMQNPRHLVRRRGQEARLRCSPMKGHSHVYWYRQLPEEGLKFMVYLQKENIIDESGMPKERFSAEFPKEGPSILRIQQVVRGDSAAYFCASSPLRDEKLFFGSGTQLSVL.

The chain's CDR3 is CASVPGQGYNEQFF. The DNA for the CDR3 is TGTGCTAGTGTCCCGGGACAGGGCTACAATGAGCAGTTCTTC. This chain joins TRBV12-5 and TRBJ2-1, with 9 nucleotides matching TRBD1. The CDR3 is made up of 14 amino acids. In germline, CDR1 is LGHNT, CDR2 FRNRAP. Trimming took 7 bases from V and 3 from J; bases not matched to a gene: 4.